A single sample is the source of the 29 T cell receptor beta chains below, sequenced in a study of molecular identifiers for immune sequencing clone quantification. From the PCR reads, TCRdb called clonotypes with MiXCR, one entry per CDR3 protein. This table has 400,000 to 600,000 distinct CDR3 sequences, 20% to 25% appearing once. The sample taken for sequencing was naive CD8+ T cells from blood, with Jurkat cell RNA spiked in. Subset in this sample: FACS-sorted CD8+CD4-CCR7+CD45RA+ naive T cells. These receptors came from a human donor in good health. Some libraries in this study had Jurkat cell RNA spiked in.

The sample holds a few counts of this clonotype. The CDR3 reads CASSLSGGQGVSDEQYF. CDR3 DNA: TGTGCCAGCAGCTTGTCTGGAGGACAGGGGGTATCGGACGAGCAGTACTTC. The V and J genes are TRBV5-4 and TRBJ2-7; TRBD1 matches at 10 bases. The CDR3 length is 17 residues. Germline V gives CDR1 SGHNT, CDR2 YYREEE (reference sequence). V dropped 1 base and J dropped 5; count of bases not matched to a gene: 12.

This clonotype was seen more than once but under ten times. This chain connects TRBV25-1 to TRBJ2-7; TRBD2 might be the D (6 bases). V shed 3 bases and J shed 3 bases, with 30 bases lying between them. Germline V gene lookup returns CDR1 MGHDK and CDR2 SYGVNS. The CDR3 sequence is 20 residues long. This CDR3 reads CASSDSFVAGREPPGYEQYF. The CDR3 coding sequence is TGTGCCAGCAGTGATTCTTTCGTCGCGGGACGGGAGCCCCCAGGCTACGAGCAGTACTTC.

This clonotype was counted only a few times. The chain's CDR3 is CASSEGDYGYTF. The CDR3 nucleotides read TGTGCCAGCAGTGAAGGGGACTATGGCTACACCTTC. The V call is TRBV6-1, the J call TRBJ1-2, with D unclear. Trimming shortened V by 1 base and J by 3 bases, and 3 bases separated the two germline ends. This CDR3 contains 12 residues. CDR1 is MNHNS, CDR2 SASEGT, per germline.

This clonotype was detected many times. The V and J genes are TRBV5-1 and TRBJ1-1, with 8 bases that match TRBD1. V shed 4 bases and J 1 base; nucleotides not matched to a gene: 6. The length of the CDR3 is 15 residues. Germline V gene lookup returns CDR1 SGHRS and CDR2 YFSETQ. CDR3 coding DNA: TGCGCCAGCAGCCCGTGGACAGGGAGGAACACTGAAGCTTTCTTT. Translating it yields CASSPWTGRNTEAFF. Complete variable domain (other parts from reference TRBV5-1 and TRBJ1-1): KAGVTQTPRYLIKTRGQQVTLSCSPISGHRSVSWYQQTPGQGLQFLFEYFSETQRNKGNFPGRFSGRQFSNSRSEMNVSTLELGDSALYLCASSPWTGRNTEAFFGQGTRLTVV.

This clonotype has just a few counts. The gene calls are TRBV19 and TRBJ2-1; D is ambiguous. Germline lookup yields CDR1 LNHDA and CDR2 SQIVND (reference sequence). Trimming stripped 0 bases from V and 10 bases from J, with 13 bases between. The CDR3 spans 14 residues. The CDR3 sequence is CASSIDLTSPEQFF. DNA of the CDR3: TGTGCCAGTAGTATAGATCTCACTTCCCCCGAGCAGTTCTTC.

This clonotype was counted many times. The rearrangement uses TRBV13 and TRBJ2-3; D gene ambiguous. Germline V gene sequence: CDR1 PRHDT, CDR2 FYEKMQ (reference sequence). Trimming cost V 5 bases and J 6 bases, with 9 bases left between them. This CDR3 has 12 amino acids. CDR3 DNA sequence: TGTGCCAGCAGCATGTATGCGGATACGCAGTATTTT. Translating gives CASSMYADTQYF.

Notes on this clonotype: Since a much larger clone is just one base distant, this may be a read error. The chain is built from TRBV4-3 and TRBJ1-6, with TRBD1 matching 7 bases. From germline, CDR1 is LGHNA and CDR2 YSLEER. This CDR3 has 17 amino acids. For the CDR3, the DNA is TGCGCCAGCAGCCAAGAGCCGGGACAGAACTATAATTCACTCCTCCACTTT. Amino acids: CASSQEPGQNYNSLLHF.

The gene calls are TRBV7-8 and TRBJ2-7, with 7 nucleotides matching TRBD1. CDR3 length equals 16 residues. J gave up 4 bases and V 5 bases, and 14 bases lay outside the gene matches. Per germline, CDR1 SGHVS and CDR2 FQNEAQ. CDR3 DNA sequence: TGTGCCAGCAGCCCAGCGGCCGGGACAGCCTCGTACGAGCAGTACTTC. This encodes CASSPAAGTASYEQYF.

The chain couples TRBV6-5 to TRBJ1-3; maybe TRBD1 (6 bases). The CDR3 runs 18 residues. V was clipped by 5 bases and J by 0 bases, with 20 bases between them. Germline CDR1 reads MNHEY; CDR2 reads SVGAGI. Here the CDR3 reads CASSRGLYRAPSGNTIYF. DNA of the CDR3: TGTGCCAGCAGTCGAGGATTATACAGGGCCCCCTCTGGAAACACCATATATTTT.

This chain joins TRBV7-9 and TRBJ1-4, with a possible D match to TRBD1 (5 bases). V shed 1 base and J shed 8 bases, with 14 bases lying between them. Per the germline V gene, CDR1 is SEHNR and CDR2 is FQNEAQ (reference sequence). This CDR3 comprises 15 residues. The CDR3, as DNA: TGTGCCAGCAGCTTAGTGGGGGACCCTGGGGAAAAACTGTTTTTT. Translation gives CASSLVGDPGEKLFF.

The V call is TRBV28, the J call TRBJ1-6, with D possibly being TRBD1 (5 bases). CDR3 length equals 14 residues. In germline, CDR1 is MDHEN, CDR2 SYDVKM. V was cut by 5 bases and J by 10 bases, with 15 bases left in between. Here the CDR3 DNA reads TGTGCCAGCAGTCCCATGGGGGGAGCCTCACCCCTCCACTTT. This sequence encodes CASSPMGGASPLHF.

The chain couples TRBV2 to TRBJ2-7; 7 nucleotides agree with TRBD1. V lost 6 bases and J lost 5; bases outside the gene matches: 10. CDR3 length equals 14 residues. Germline CDR1 and CDR2: SNHLY and FYNNEI. Here the CDR3 DNA reads TGTGCCAGCAGGGATATTAACAGGGGCGACGAGCAGTACTTC. Translation gives CASRDINRGDEQYF.

Concerning this clonotype: With a much larger clone just one base away, this may be a read error. This sequence joins TRBV4-1 and TRBJ2-1; 11 bases line up with TRBD2. The trim removed 6 bases at V and 3 bases at J, leaving 7 bases unmatched. This CDR3 comprises 16 residues. CDR1 MGHRA and CDR2 YSYEKL come from the germline V gene. The CDR3 nucleotides read TGCGCCAGCAGACCCACTGGACTAGCGGGCTACAATGAGCAGTTCTTC. Protein sequence: CASRPTGLAGYNEQFF.

This clonotype was found a few times. The chain has TRBV29-1 and TRBJ1-2; weak D call: TRBD1 (6 bases). The CDR3 has 17 amino acids. V gave up 3 bases and J gave up 0 bases, with 20 bases separating them. The germline CDR1 and CDR2 sequences are SQVTM and ANQGSEA. CDR3 bases: TGCAGCGTTGATGGGCGAACCGGGACACATACTAACTATGGCTACACCTTC. Amino acid sequence: CSVDGRTGTHTNYGYTF.

As for this clonotype: This could be a read error, since a much larger clone is one nucleotide away. The conserved closing phenylalanine or tryptophan is absent in this CDR3, likely reflecting a read error. Here the CDR3 reads CSVVASGSYEQYL. In DNA, the CDR3 is TGCAGCGTTGTGGCTAGCGGATCCTACGAGCAGTACCTC. The chain joins TRBV29-1 to TRBJ2-7; 7 positions match TRBD2. CDR1 and CDR2 (germline): SQVTM, ANQGSEA. The CDR3 covers 13 residues. Trimming removed 4 bases from V and 1 base from J; junction bases left unmatched: 4.

The chain couples TRBV28 to TRBJ2-1; D not resolved. Per the germline V gene, CDR1 is MDHEN and CDR2 is SYDVKM. V lost 5 bases and J 7 bases, leaving 15 bases between the germline ends. The CDR3 contains 14 residues. The CDR3 DNA reads TGTGCCAGCAGTGTCCTCGGAGCTACTAATGAGCAGTTCTTC. The encoded protein is CASSVLGATNEQFF.

The chain employs TRBV20-1 and TRBJ2-7; 10 positions agree with TRBD1. The V gene end was trimmed by 5 bases and the J gene end by 5 bases; junction bases not matched to a gene: 18. Germline values: CDR1 DFQATT, CDR2 SNEGSKA (reference sequence). The CDR3 consists of 17 residues. CDR3 sequence (DNA): TGCAGTGCTTTTTGGCCTAAGACCGGGACAGGGGCCCACGAGCAGTACTTC. Residues: CSAFWPKTGTGAHEQYF.

This clonotype was counted only a few times. V gene TRBV11-2 combines with J gene TRBJ2-3, with 13 bases that match TRBD2. J lost 1 base, V lost 4 bases, and 2 bases had no gene match. The CDR3 loop spans 16 amino acids. Germline lookup yields CDR1 SGHAT and CDR2 FQNNGV. CDR3 in amino acids: CASSYGLAGGTDTQYF. DNA of the CDR3: TGTGCCAGCAGCTATGGACTAGCGGGGGGCACAGATACGCAGTATTTT.

This clonotype was counted ten times or more. The chain has TRBV2 and TRBJ2-5; D may correspond to TRBD1 or TRBD2 (5 bases each). The CDR3 contains 16 residues. V was pared by 0 bases and J by 2 bases, with 13 bases between. In germline, CDR1 is SNHLY, CDR2 FYNNEI. The CDR3 loop is CASSEAGPLDQETQYF. The CDR3 nucleotides read TGTGCCAGCAGTGAAGCGGGACCACTTGATCAAGAGACCCAGTACTTC. Filled out from reference TRBV2 and TRBJ2-5, the complete variable domain reads EPEVTQTPSHQVTQMGQEVILRCVPISNHLYFYWYRQILGQKVEFLVSFYNNEISEKSEIFDDQFSVERPDGSNFTLKIRSTKLEDSAMYFCASSEAGPLDQETQYFGPGTRLLVL.

A word on this clonotype: Compared with germline, one end of the junction differs, possibly owing to a read error. CDR3 residues: CASSLTPDTRYF. The CDR3 DNA sequence: TGTGCCAGCAGCTTGACACCAGATACGCGGTATTTT. The V gene is TRBV7-6, the J gene TRBJ2-3; D is uncertain. This CDR3 is 12 amino acids long. The germline V gene has CDR1 SGHVS and CDR2 FNYEAQ.

Points on this clonotype: A much more abundant neighbour one base away suggests this may be a read error. CDR3 in DNA: TGTGCCAGCAGTGCACATGCGAACACTGAAGCTTCCTTT. This sequence encodes CASSAHANTEASF. The chain carries TRBV6-4 and TRBJ1-1; D remains unclear. The CDR3 contains 13 residues. Germline lookup yields CDR1 MRHNA and CDR2 SNTAGT.

This clonotype was seen repeatedly, ten times or more. The gene calls are TRBV12-3 or TRBV12-4 and TRBJ2-6; 8 bases match TRBD1. CDR3 size: 15 residues. V gave up 8 bases and J gave up 0 bases; unmatched junction bases: 3. The CDR3 nucleotides are TGTGCCAGCGACGACAGGGGCTCTGGGGCCAACGTCCTGACTTTC. This gives the protein CASDDRGSGANVLTF.

In its sample, this clonotype was seen many times. The chain uses TRBV20-1 and TRBJ2-7; 7 bases map to TRBD2. Losses at the gene ends were 6 bases for V and 0 bases for J; bases not matched to a gene: 5. The CDR3 is 13 amino acids. CDR1 and CDR2 from the germline V gene are DFQATT and SNEGSKA (reference sequence). The CDR3 coding sequence is TGCAGTGCGGGGCGGGGGAGCTCCTACGAGCAGTACTTC. Translating gives CSAGRGSSYEQYF.

This clonotype was seen ten or more times. The chain couples TRBV4-3 to TRBJ2-1, with 11 bases that match TRBD2. Germline lookup yields CDR1 LGHNA and CDR2 YSLEER. This CDR3 has 17 residues. The ends lost 2 bases at V and 9 bases at J; junction bases unmatched: 12. The CDR3: CASSQSRGTSGLREQFF. In DNA, the CDR3 is TGCGCCAGCAGCCAATCCCGGGGGACTAGCGGTCTACGTGAGCAGTTCTTC.

This clonotype was seen at least ten times. This chain joins TRBV20-1 and TRBJ2-3, with unresolved D. V lost 6 bases, J lost 5 bases, and 21 bases lay in between. The CDR3 contains 15 residues. Germline CDR1 and CDR2: DFQATT and SNEGSKA (reference sequence). Here the CDR3 reads CSAQVPKALRDTQYF. The DNA of the CDR3 is TGCAGTGCCCAAGTCCCAAAAGCGCTACGAGATACGCAGTATTTT.

Of note for this clonotype: A much larger clone differs from this one at a single base, so this may be a read error. The V call is TRBV20-1, the J call TRBJ2-7; perhaps TRBD2 as D (5 bases). Deletions cut 5 bases from V and 0 bases from J, with 11 bases between. The CDR3 is made up of 13 amino acids. Germline CDR1 DFQATT, CDR2 SNEGSKA (reference sequence). The CDR3 DNA reads as TGCAGTGCTTCGGACTCAATCTCCTACGAGCAGTACTTC. This encodes CSASDSISYEQYF.

This clonotype has just a few counts. The chain is built from TRBV9 and TRBJ2-2, with D unresolved. The ends were cut back, 0 bases at V and 3 bases at J, with 9 bases in the middle. Germline V gene data show CDR1 as SGDLS and CDR2 as YYNGEE. This CDR3 is 15 amino acids long. CDR3 bases: TGTGCCAGCAGCGTAGAAGGGATCGACACCGGGGAGCTGTTTTTT. Residues: CASSVEGIDTGELFF.

This clonotype was counted at least ten times. J is TRBJ1-5 and V is TRBV4-3; TRBD1 matches at 8 bases. The germline gives CDR1 LGHNA, CDR2 YSLEER. J gave up 7 bases and V 0 bases, and 5 bases lay outside the gene matches. This CDR3 is 15 amino acids long. The CDR3 here is CASSQDGQGAQPQHF. CDR3 coding DNA: TGCGCCAGCAGCCAAGATGGGCAGGGGGCCCAGCCCCAGCATTTT.

The CDR3 loop reads CASSATGIAGNTIYF. The CDR3 DNA reads TGTGCCAGCAGCGCCACAGGGATAGCTGGAAACACCATATATTTT. This chain uses TRBV9 with TRBJ1-3; possibly TRBD1 for D (6 bases). The CDR3 loop spans 15 amino acids. V was clipped by 3 bases and J by 2 bases, with 12 bases between them. CDR1 and CDR2 from the germline V gene are SGDLS and YYNGEE.